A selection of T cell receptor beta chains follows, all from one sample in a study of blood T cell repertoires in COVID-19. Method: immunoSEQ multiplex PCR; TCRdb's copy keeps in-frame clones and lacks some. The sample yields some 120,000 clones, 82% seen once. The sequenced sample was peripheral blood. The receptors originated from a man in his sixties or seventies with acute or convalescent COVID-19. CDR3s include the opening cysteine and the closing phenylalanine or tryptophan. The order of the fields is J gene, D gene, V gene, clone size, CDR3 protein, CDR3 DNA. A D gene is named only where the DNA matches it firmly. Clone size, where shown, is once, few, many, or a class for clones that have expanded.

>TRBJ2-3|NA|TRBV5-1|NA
CASSPFSDTQYF
TGCGCCAGCAGCCCATTTTCAGATACGCAGTATTTT
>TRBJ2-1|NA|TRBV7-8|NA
CASSSLGGAWEQFF
TGTGCCAGCAGCTCCCTTGGGGGGGCCTGGGAGCAGTTCTTC
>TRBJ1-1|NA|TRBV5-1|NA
CASSLGVGGTEAFF
TGCGCCAGCAGCTTGGGTGTGGGGGGCACTGAAGCTTTCTTT
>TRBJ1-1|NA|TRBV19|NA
CASIRGRTNTEAFF
TGTGCCAGTATTAGGGGCAGGACGAACACTGAAGCTTTCTTT
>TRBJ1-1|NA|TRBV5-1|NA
CASSRAGQNTEAFF
TGCGCCAGCAGCAGAGCGGGACAGAACACTGAAGCTTTCTTT
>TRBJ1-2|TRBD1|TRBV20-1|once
CSASRRQQGVNYGYTF
TGCAGTGCTAGTAGGAGACAGCAGGGGGTAAACTATGGCTACACCTTC
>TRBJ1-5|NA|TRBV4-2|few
CASSQDRTVNQPQHF
TGTGCCAGCAGCCAAGATAGGACAGTTAATCAGCCCCAGCATTTT
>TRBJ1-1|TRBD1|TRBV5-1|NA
CASSLQGASNTEAFF
TGCGCCAGCAGCCTACAGGGGGCGTCTAACACTGAAGCTTTCTTT
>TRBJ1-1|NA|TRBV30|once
CAWSRDTEAFF
TGTGCCTGGAGTCGAGACACTGAAGCTTTCTTT
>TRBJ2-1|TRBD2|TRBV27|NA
CASNSPASGTNEQFF
TGTGCCAGCAATTCTCCCGCTAGCGGGACTAATGAGCAGTTCTTC
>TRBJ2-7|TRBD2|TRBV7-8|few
CASSLKGSGSSYEQYF
TGTGCCAGCAGCTTAAAGGGTAGCGGGAGCTCCTACGAGCAGTACTTC
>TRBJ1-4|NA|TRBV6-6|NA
CASSYSQSGGEKLFF
TGTGCCAGCAGTTACAGTCAGTCTGGAGGTGAAAAACTGTTTTTT
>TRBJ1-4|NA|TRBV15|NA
CATNRGGSYDEKLFF
TGTGCCACCAATAGGGGAGGGTCCTATGATGAAAAACTGTTTTTT
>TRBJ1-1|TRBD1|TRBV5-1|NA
CASSLTRQGPGLIAFF
TGCGCCAGCAGCTTGACCCGACAGGGGCCAGGTTTGATAGCTTTCTTT
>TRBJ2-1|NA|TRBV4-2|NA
CASSQDSVLPGVF
TGTGCCAGCAGCCAAGATTCTGTCTTACCGGGGGTCTTC
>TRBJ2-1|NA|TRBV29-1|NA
CSVSHNEQFF
TGCAGCGTGAGCCACAATGAGCAGTTCTTC
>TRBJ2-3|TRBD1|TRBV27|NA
CASSSYRGEGTDTQYF
TGTGCCAGCAGTTCGTACAGGGGGGAAGGCACAGATACGCAGTATTTT
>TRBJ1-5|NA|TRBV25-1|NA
CASSAGGRGNQPQHF
TGTGCCAGCAGTGCGGGGGGACGCGGCAATCAGCCCCAGCATTTT
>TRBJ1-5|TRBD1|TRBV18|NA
CASSPQTTGGQPQHF
TGTGCCAGCTCTCCTCAAACTACAGGGGGCCAGCCCCAGCATTTT
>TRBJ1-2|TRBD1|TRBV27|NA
CASAGQGSGGYTF
TGTGCCAGCGCCGGACAGGGGTCTGGAGGCTACACCTTC
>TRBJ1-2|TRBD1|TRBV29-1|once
CSVFNRGLSYGYTF
TGCAGCGTATTTAACAGGGGGCTGAGCTATGGCTACACCTTC